Listed below are T cell receptor beta chains from one sample, sequenced in a study of blood T cell repertoires in COVID-19. Method: immunoSEQ multiplex PCR; TCRdb's copy keeps in-frame clones and lacks some. The sample comprises over 450,000 clones, 80% to 90% of which are singletons, and 0.8% to 0.9% rests with the top ten. Source material: peripheral blood. Receptors were obtained from a man younger than 35 with COVID-19, enrolled during active disease. Both conserved end residues are part of each CDR3. D genes are given only for firm matches. Some rows mark clone size as missing; the rest say once, few, many or name a class of expanded clone.

V gene	J gene	clone size	CDR3 length	D gene	CDR3 DNA	CDR3 protein
TRBV27	TRBJ2-2	-	16	TRBD1	TGTGCCAGCAGTTTACACGGACAGGGGAACACCGGGGAGCTGTTTTTT	CASSLHGQGNTGELFF
TRBV5-4	TRBJ2-7	-	16	TRBD2	TGTGCCAGCAGCTTGGACCGTCTAGCGGGAGTCCACGAGCAGTACTTC	CASSLDRLAGVHEQYF
TRBV4-1	TRBJ1-2	-	16	-	TGCGCCAGCAGCCAAGATTCGACAGGCTTTGGATATGGCTACACCTTC	CASSQDSTGFGYGYTF
TRBV11-2	TRBJ2-5	-	15	-	TGTGCCAGCAGCTCCGGGATTGGGTCTAGGGAGACCCAGTACTTC	CASSSGIGSRETQYF
TRBV19	TRBJ2-5	-	13	-	TGTGCCAGTAGTCCACAGGGTCTCGAGACCCAGTACTTC	CASSPQGLETQYF
TRBV4-1	TRBJ2-7	-	18	-	TGCGCCAGCAGCCCCACCCCCCACGCGGCGGCGGGGTCCTACGAGCAGTACTTC	CASSPTPHAAAGSYEQYF
TRBV11-2	TRBJ2-2	-	17	-	TGTGCCAGCAGCGACTGGATGGGGACTTTGAACACCGGGGAGCTGTTTTTT	CASSDWMGTLNTGELFF
TRBV11-2	TRBJ2-3	-	14	-	TGTGCCAGCAGCCCCCGGGAGAACACAGATACGCAGTATTTT	CASSPRENTDTQYF
TRBV11-2	TRBJ1-4	-	15	TRBD1	TGTGCCAGCAGCGTGGACAGGGGTTGGAATGAAAAACTGTTTTTT	CASSVDRGWNEKLFF
TRBV3-1/TRBV3-2	TRBJ1-2	-	14	-	TGTGCCAGCAGCCAAGATGCAGTTAACTATGGCTACACCTTC	CASSQDAVNYGYTF
TRBV9	TRBJ2-1	few	15	-	TGTGCCAGCACCGCCCGGAGGGATACCTACAATGAGCAGTTCTTC	CASTARRDTYNEQFF
TRBV25-1	TRBJ1-2	-	14	-	TGTGCCAGCAGTGCGAGGGTAGGAGGCTATGGCTACACCTTC	CASSARVGGYGYTF
TRBV5-1	TRBJ1-2	-	12	-	TGCGCCAGCAGCCCGGACAGTTGGATGTACACCTTC	CASSPDSWMYTF
TRBV30	TRBJ2-3	-	17	-	TGTGCCTGGATCAGGGCAGTAGGCGGGACCCTAGGGGATACGCAGTATTTT	CAWIRAVGGTLGDTQYF
TRBV9	TRBJ2-7	-	15	TRBD2	TGTGCCAGCAGCTTAGACGTAGCGGGGACCTACGAGCAGTACTTC	CASSLDVAGTYEQYF
TRBV5-4	TRBJ2-7	-	12	-	TGTGCCAGCAGCTTGGGAGGGGGCGAGCAGTACTTC	CASSLGGGEQYF
TRBV5-4	TRBJ2-5	once	14	TRBD2	TGTGCCAGCAGCGGGAGGGCAGAAGTAGAGACCCAGTACTTC	CASSGRAEVETQYF
TRBV4-1	TRBJ2-4	-	17	TRBD2	TGCGCCAGCAGCCAAGGGATAATAAGCGGGAGGGGTAACATTCAGTACTTC	CASSQGIISGRGNIQYF
TRBV5-1	TRBJ2-2	-	17	TRBD2	TGCGCCAGCAGCTTCCCCTCTAGCGGGAGGGCCGGCGGGGAGCTGTTTTTT	CASSFPSSGRAGGELFF
TRBV3-1/TRBV3-2	TRBJ1-4	-	14	-	TGTGCCAGCAGCACCGGGGACTCAGGTGAAAAACTGTTTTTT	CASSTGDSGEKLFF
TRBV7-8	TRBJ2-6	-	17	TRBD1	TGTGCCAGCAGCTTACCAACAGGGGCTGGCGGGGCCAACGTCCTGACTTTC	CASSLPTGAGGANVLTF
TRBV6-2/TRBV6-3	TRBJ2-7	-	16	TRBD2	TGTGCCAGCAGTAAGAGGGGACTAGCGGTAACCTACGAGCAGTACTTC	CASSKRGLAVTYEQYF
TRBV19	TRBJ2-7	once	12	-	TGTGCCAGTAGTAACCCAGGGTCCGAGCAGTACTTC	CASSNPGSEQYF
TRBV2	TRBJ2-2	-	16	-	TGTGCCAGCTCGGTGGGCAGGGGACCGAACACCGGGGAGCTGTTTTTT	CASSVGRGPNTGELFF
TRBV5-1	TRBJ1-5	-	13	-	TGCGCCAGCAGCCCGACAGGTTACCAGCCCCAGCATTTT	CASSPTGYQPQHF
TRBV4-2	TRBJ2-2	-	17	-	TGTGCCAGCAGCCCCCCAAACTCAGGGTATAACACCGGGGAGCTGTTTTTT	CASSPPNSGYNTGELFF
TRBV19	TRBJ2-7	-	13	TRBD1	TGTGCCAGGCACCGGGACAGATCCTACGAGCAGTACTTC	CARHRDRSYEQYF
TRBV3-1/TRBV3-2	TRBJ1-2	-	16	-	TGTGCCAGCAGCCAAGATGTGCGGAACGTACACTATGGCTACACCTTC	CASSQDVRNVHYGYTF
TRBV6-1	TRBJ2-7	-	14	TRBD2	TGTGCCAGCAGTGAGGGACTAGCGTCCTACGAGCAGTACTTC	CASSEGLASYEQYF
TRBV4-1	TRBJ1-2	-	15	-	TGCGCCAGCAGCCCGGGACTGACCAACTATGGTGGCTACACCTTC	CASSPGLTNYGGYTF
TRBV6-5	TRBJ1-2	-	14	TRBD1	TGTGCCAGCAGTACCGGGACAGCTAACTATGGCTACACCTTC	CASSTGTANYGYTF
TRBV6-5	TRBJ1-6	-	13	-	TGTGCCAGCAGCTTTGGGAGGACTTCACCCCTCCACTTT	CASSFGRTSPLHF
TRBV24-1	TRBJ2-2	-	15	TRBD2	TGTGCCACCAGTTCTAGCGGGGGGGGACGCCCGGAGCTGTTTTTT	CATSSSGGGRPELFF
TRBV7-9	TRBJ1-1	-	14	-	TGTGCCAGCAGCTTAGACGGGGGGAGCACTGAAGCTTTCTTT	CASSLDGGSTEAFF
TRBV19	TRBJ2-7	-	16	-	TGTGCCAGTAGTCCAGAGGAGGGGACTCCCCGACTCAAGCAGTACTTC	CASSPEEGTPRLKQYF
TRBV7-6	TRBJ1-1	-	14	-	TGTGCCAGCAGCTTACCGGACACTAACACTGAAGCTTTCTTT	CASSLPDTNTEAFF
TRBV6-5	TRBJ1-2	-	14	-	TGTGCCAGCAGGAAGGACAGTTTGGCGAATGGCTACACCTTC	CASRKDSLANGYTF
TRBV6-5	TRBJ2-5	-	13	TRBD1	TGTGCCAGCATGCGGACAGGGAGAGAGACCCAGTACTTC	CASMRTGRETQYF
TRBV28	TRBJ2-1	-	15	TRBD1	TGTGCCAGCAGTATAGGGACAGGGTCCTACAATGAGCAGTTCTTC	CASSIGTGSYNEQFF
TRBV7-9	TRBJ1-1	-	9	-	TGTGCCAGCAGCCTCGAAGCTTTCTTT	CASSLEAFF
TRBV24-1	TRBJ2-5	-	14	TRBD1	TGTGCCACCCTTCAATCCGGGACAGAAGAGACCCAGTACTTC	CATLQSGTEETQYF
TRBV19	TRBJ2-7	-	17	TRBD2	TGTGCCAGTAGTTTTAGAGGGGGGACTAGCGGTGCCTACGAGCAGTACTTC	CASSFRGGTSGAYEQYF
TRBV11-3	TRBJ1-1	-	14	-	TGTGCCAGCAGCCGCGCGGGAGGCGACACTGAAGCTTTCTTT	CASSRAGGDTEAFF
TRBV3-1/TRBV3-2	TRBJ2-3	-	13	TRBD2	TGTGCCAGCACCAGCGGGATAACAGATACGCAGTATTTT	CASTSGITDTQYF
TRBV5-8	TRBJ1-2	many	13	-	TGTGCCAGCAGCTTGGCACAAAACTATGGCTACACCTTC	CASSLAQNYGYTF
TRBV3-1/TRBV3-2	TRBJ2-1	-	16	TRBD2	TGTGCCAGCAGCCAGCTTAGCGGGAGGGCCGGCAATGAGCAGTTCTTC	CASSQLSGRAGNEQFF
TRBV19	TRBJ2-3	-	17	TRBD2	TGTGCCAGTAGTTATGCCGGGACTAGCGGGAGGATGGATACGCAGTATTTT	CASSYAGTSGRMDTQYF
TRBV5-4	TRBJ2-5	-	14	TRBD1	TGTGCCAGCAGCGAACCTGACAGGGTAGAGACCCAGTACTTC	CASSEPDRVETQYF
TRBV29-1	TRBJ2-3	-	14	-	TGCAGCGTTGTATCTGGTGCAGGGAGGGATACGCAGTATTTT	CSVVSGAGRDTQYF